The clone carrying this T cell receptor beta chain was counted only a few times. The V gene's germline CDR1 is SGHRS and CDR2 YFSETQ. V gave up 7 bases and J gave up 4 bases, with 20 bases separating them. This CDR3 has 15 residues. The authors made TCR cDNA by 5'RACE template switching, adding a universal primer site and UMIs. TCRdb called the 5' RACE reads again in MiXCR, with one record for every CDR3 protein. The sample holds some 100,000 distinct CDR3 sequences, more than 7.5% seen once. The source of the sample is a study of T cells after yellow fever vaccination. Background on the study: SMART-Seq v4 Ultra Low Input served to prepare low-cell-number fractions.

General study points: Most primary-vaccination clones recurred post-booster (around 95% CD4, 85% to 90% CD8). Abundant bulk-population clonotypes could contaminate the FACS-sorted repertoires.

The source is a man aged 18 to 30 who received the YFV17D yellow fever vaccine. V is TRBV5-1 and J is TRBJ1-2; maybe TRBD1 (5 bases). The material was CD8+ T cells not binding an NS4B(214-222) dextramer, sorted from PBMCs, obtained more than 14 days after the first yellow fever vaccination. The CDR3 loop is CASAGTPTPGYGYTF. CDR3 DNA sequence: TGCGCCAGCGCGGGGACGCCGACACCTGGCTATGGCTACACCTTC.